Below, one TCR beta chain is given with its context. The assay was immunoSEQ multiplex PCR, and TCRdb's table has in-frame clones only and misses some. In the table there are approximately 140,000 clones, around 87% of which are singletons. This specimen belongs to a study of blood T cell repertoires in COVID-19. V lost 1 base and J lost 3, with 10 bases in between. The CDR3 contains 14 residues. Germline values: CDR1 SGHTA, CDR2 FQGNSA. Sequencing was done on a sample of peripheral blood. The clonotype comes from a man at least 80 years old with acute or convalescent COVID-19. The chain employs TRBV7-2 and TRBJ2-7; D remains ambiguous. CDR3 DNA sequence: TGTGCCAGCAGCTTAGGGCCGCAGAACTACGAGCAGTACTTC. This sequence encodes CASSLGPQNYEQYF.